Listed below are T cell receptor beta chains from one sample, sequenced in a study of early T cells in non-severe SARS-CoV-2 infection. A single record per CDR3 protein comes from TCRdb applying MiXCR to the 5' RACE reads. The profile covers roughly 61,000 distinct CDR3 sequences, with about 9.1% appearing a single time and 8.6% taken by the ten largest. Sequenced sample: whole blood. The receptors originated from an adult who was a healthcare worker with PCR-confirmed SARS-CoV-2 infection or an uninfected control (not recorded which). CDR3s include the opening cysteine and the closing phenylalanine or tryptophan. The order of the fields is V gene, D gene, clone size, J gene, CDR3 DNA, CDR3 protein. The D gene is left open where the match is weak. For some rows the clone size is stated as once, few or many, or as a class when expanded; others skip it.

V: TRBV10-3; D: TRBD1; size: many; J: TRBJ2-5; DNA: TGTGCCATCAGATGGGACAGGGACCAAGAGACCCAGTACTTC; CDR3: CAIRWDRDQETQYF
V: TRBV20-1; D: NA; size: NA; J: TRBJ1-1; DNA: TGCAGTGCTAGAGATGGGGGAGTTAGGAACACTGAAGCTTTCTTT; CDR3: CSARDGGVRNTEAFF
V: TRBV7-3; D: TRBD2; size: many; J: TRBJ2-3; DNA: TGTGCCAGCAGCTTAAGGCCCCCGGGACTAGCGGGAGAGAGTACAGATACGCAGTATTTT; CDR3: CASSLRPPGLAGESTDTQYF
V: TRBV12-5; D: NA; size: many; J: TRBJ2-1; DNA: TGTGCTAGTGGTACCGGTCAGGGTTCCTACAATGAGCAGTTCTTC; CDR3: CASGTGQGSYNEQFF
V: TRBV4-2; D: NA; size: many; J: TRBJ1-4; DNA: TGTGCCAGCAGCCAAGATCTAGGAAGGCCTAATGAAAAACTGTTTTTT; CDR3: CASSQDLGRPNEKLFF
V: TRBV11-1; D: NA; size: many; J: TRBJ2-3; DNA: TGTGCCAGCAGCTTGTTCTTAGAAGGACATAAAGATACGCAGTATTTT; CDR3: CASSLFLEGHKDTQYF
V: TRBV6-5; D: NA; size: many; J: TRBJ2-5; DNA: TGTGCCAGCAGGGGTCTATCAGAGACCCAGTACTTC; CDR3: CASRGLSETQYF
V: TRBV20-1; D: NA; size: NA; J: TRBJ2-7; DNA: TGCAGTGCTAGAGACAGTAGGGGCTACGAGCAGTACTTC; CDR3: CSARDSRGYEQYF
V: TRBV28; D: NA; size: many; J: TRBJ1-2; DNA: TGTGCCAGCAGTTCCTCGGGGACATCCCTCGAAGACTACACCTTC; CDR3: CASSSSGTSLEDYTF
V: TRBV20-1; D: TRBD2; size: NA; J: TRBJ2-5; DNA: TGCAGTGCTACACCGACTAGCGGAGCTAAAGAGACCCAGTACTTC; CDR3: CSATPTSGAKETQYF
V: TRBV18; D: TRBD1; size: many; J: TRBJ2-6; DNA: TGTGCCAGCTCACGGACAGGGCTCTCTGGGGCCAACGTCCTGACTTTC; CDR3: CASSRTGLSGANVLTF
V: TRBV12-3/TRBV12-4; D: NA; size: few; J: TRBJ2-7; DNA: TGTGCCAGCAGTTTCTCCCAGGGGTACGAGCAGTACTTC; CDR3: CASSFSQGYEQYF
V: TRBV7-2; D: TRBD2; size: many; J: TRBJ2-7; DNA: TGTGCCAGCAGCCCACAGCGGGGCATCTACGAGCAGTACTTC; CDR3: CASSPQRGIYEQYF
V: TRBV14; D: NA; size: many; J: TRBJ2-1; DNA: TGTGCCAGCAGCCAAGATGGGAATAATGAGCAGTTCTTC; CDR3: CASSQDGNNEQFF
V: TRBV7-9; D: NA; size: few; J: TRBJ2-3; DNA: TGTGCCAGCAGCGCTGGGACCTTCACAGATACGCAGTATTTT; CDR3: CASSAGTFTDTQYF
V: TRBV2; D: NA; size: few; J: TRBJ1-6; DNA: TGTGCCAGCAGAGAGGGGACGGTACGAAATTCACCCCTCCACTTT; CDR3: CASREGTVRNSPLHF
V: TRBV5-4; D: TRBD2; size: many; J: TRBJ2-1; DNA: TGTGCCAGCAGCTCCGCTAGCGGGAGGGGTCAGAATGAGCAGTTCTTC; CDR3: CASSSASGRGQNEQFF
V: TRBV7-3; D: TRBD2; size: many; J: TRBJ2-1; DNA: TGTGCCAGCAGCTTAGACGGGGTGTCCTGGGGTAGGCGGGAGGGCTCCTACAATGAGCAGTTCTTC; CDR3: CASSLDGVSWGRREGSYNEQFF
V: TRBV4-3; D: NA; size: many; J: TRBJ2-6; DNA: TGCGCCAGCAGCCGTGGGGACACACGGGATGGGTCCAACGTCCTGACTTTC; CDR3: CASSRGDTRDGSNVLTF
V: TRBV30; D: NA; size: many; J: TRBJ1-2; DNA: TGTGCCTGGAGTTATGGGACGGATGGCTACACCTTC; CDR3: CAWSYGTDGYTF
V: TRBV10-3; D: NA; size: few; J: TRBJ1-1; DNA: TGTGCCATCATCGGACAGATGAACACTGAAGCTTTCTTT; CDR3: CAIIGQMNTEAFF
V: TRBV12-3/TRBV12-4; D: TRBD1; size: many; J: TRBJ2-3; DNA: TGTGCCAGCAGTTGGGGGCCTCCGGGACAGGGGGCGGACACAGATACGCAGTATTTT; CDR3: CASSWGPPGQGADTDTQYF
V: TRBV11-2; D: NA; size: NA; J: TRBJ2-1; DNA: TGTGCCAGCAGCATTGACTGGGGAGTATCCAATGAGCAGTTCTTC; CDR3: CASSIDWGVSNEQFF
V: TRBV6-6; D: TRBD1; size: NA; J: TRBJ2-6; DNA: TGTGCCAGCAGACAAACAGGGGCTGGGGCCAACGTCCTGACTTTC; CDR3: CASRQTGAGANVLTF
V: TRBV10-3; D: NA; size: many; J: TRBJ2-7; DNA: TGTGCCATCAGTGACCCCGGGGGATTCGGCGAGCAGTACTTC; CDR3: CAISDPGGFGEQYF
V: TRBV18; D: TRBD1; size: many; J: TRBJ2-2; DNA: TGTGCCAGCTCACCAGCTACGACAGGGGGGAACACCGGGGAGCTGTTTTTT; CDR3: CASSPATTGGNTGELFF
V: TRBV12-3/TRBV12-4; D: NA; size: many; J: TRBJ2-7; DNA: TGTGCCAGCAGTTTCTCGGAGGGACGGACCTACGAGCAGTACTTC; CDR3: CASSFSEGRTYEQYF
V: TRBV7-3; D: TRBD2; size: many; J: TRBJ2-1; DNA: TGTGCCAGCAGCTTATTGGGGACTAGCGGGAGGAGTGAGCAGTTCTTC; CDR3: CASSLLGTSGRSEQFF
V: TRBV18; D: TRBD1; size: NA; J: TRBJ1-5; DNA: TGTGCCAGCTCACCCTCCGGACAGGGGTTTCGGCAGCCCCAGCATTTT; CDR3: CASSPSGQGFRQPQHF
V: TRBV5-1; D: NA; size: many; J: TRBJ2-1; DNA: TGCGCCAGCAGCACGATCCCCGGAGACGGGAACTACAATGAGCAGTTCTTC; CDR3: CASSTIPGDGNYNEQFF
V: TRBV27; D: TRBD2; size: many; J: TRBJ2-3; DNA: TGTGCCAGCAGTTCCCTCAGCGGGAGCTACACAGATACGCAGTATTTT; CDR3: CASSSLSGSYTDTQYF
V: TRBV29-1; D: NA; size: many; J: TRBJ1-1; DNA: TGCAGCGTCGGACAGTCGAACACTGAAGCTTTCTTT; CDR3: CSVGQSNTEAFF
V: TRBV12-3/TRBV12-4; D: NA; size: many; J: TRBJ1-1; DNA: TGTGCCAGCAGTTTAGGGCGGCTGAACACTGAAGCTTTCTTT; CDR3: CASSLGRLNTEAFF
V: TRBV6-1; D: NA; size: NA; J: TRBJ2-7; DNA: TGTGCCAGCCGATCTGGGGGCCCCTACGAGCAGTACTTC; CDR3: CASRSGGPYEQYF
V: TRBV5-4; D: TRBD2; size: NA; J: TRBJ2-7; DNA: TGTGCCAGCAGCGAAGGACTAGCCGAGCAGTACTTC; CDR3: CASSEGLAEQYF
V: TRBV11-2; D: TRBD1; size: many; J: TRBJ2-1; DNA: TGTGCCAGCAGCTTAGAGGGACAGGGGGCTAATGAGCAGTTCTTC; CDR3: CASSLEGQGANEQFF
V: TRBV7-8; D: NA; size: NA; J: TRBJ2-3; DNA: TGTGGCAGCAGTTTTCTCGGGGATACGCAGTATTTT; CDR3: CGSSFLGDTQYF
V: TRBV30; D: NA; size: NA; J: TRBJ1-1; DNA: TGTGCCTGGGTCCGGGGAACTGAAGCTTTCTTT; CDR3: CAWVRGTEAFF
V: TRBV27; D: NA; size: medium-sized; J: TRBJ1-4; DNA: TGTGCCAGCAGTCCCCGGGACCATAATGAAAAACTGTTTTTT; CDR3: CASSPRDHNEKLFF
V: TRBV4-1; D: NA; size: few; J: TRBJ1-3; DNA: TGCGCCAGCAGCCAAGGCCTCGGCTACACCATATATTTT; CDR3: CASSQGLGYTIYF
V: TRBV3-1; D: TRBD2; size: many; J: TRBJ2-1; DNA: TGTGCCAGCAGCCCGCCTAGCGGGATAAATGAGCAGTTCTTC; CDR3: CASSPPSGINEQFF
V: TRBV20-1; D: TRBD2; size: few; J: TRBJ2-2; DNA: TGCAGTGCTAGAGATACGGCGGGAGTGGAGCTGTTTTTT; CDR3: CSARDTAGVELFF
V: TRBV20-1; D: NA; size: many; J: TRBJ1-2; DNA: TGCAGTGCTTGGGACGGATATAACTATGGCTACACCTTC; CDR3: CSAWDGYNYGYTF
V: TRBV6-5; D: NA; size: many; J: TRBJ1-5; DNA: TGTGCCAGCAGAGCACAGGGTCTGAGCAATCAGCCCCAGCATTTT; CDR3: CASRAQGLSNQPQHF
V: TRBV5-1; D: TRBD1; size: few; J: TRBJ1-1; DNA: TGCGCCAGCAGCTTGATGACAGGGGCTTTGGGTGAAGCTTTCTTT; CDR3: CASSLMTGALGEAFF
V: TRBV4-2; D: NA; size: few; J: TRBJ2-1; DNA: TGTGCCAGCAGCAGGTGGGAGCGGATTTCCTACAATGAGCAGTTCTTC; CDR3: CASSRWERISYNEQFF
V: TRBV20-1; D: NA; size: NA; J: TRBJ1-5; DNA: TGCAGTGCCCTCCTAAGGCCACACCTCGGCCAGCCCCAGCATTTT; CDR3: CSALLRPHLGQPQHF
V: TRBV6-2/TRBV6-3; D: TRBD1; size: few; J: TRBJ1-1; DNA: TGTGCCAGCCGGGACAGTTACACTGAAGCTTTCTTT; CDR3: CASRDSYTEAFF
V: TRBV20-1; D: NA; size: medium-sized; J: TRBJ2-2; DNA: TGCAGTGCTAGTATTCCCTTAGCGGATAACACCGGGGAGCTGTTTTTT; CDR3: CSASIPLADNTGELFF
V: TRBV5-1; D: TRBD2; size: few; J: TRBJ2-7; DNA: TGCGCCAGCAGCACGGGAGCAGGGACTATCCCCTCCTACGAGCAGTACTTC; CDR3: CASSTGAGTIPSYEQYF
V: TRBV7-8; D: NA; size: NA; J: TRBJ1-6; DNA: TGTGCCAGCAGCTTAGGGGCCAGGGGTTTTAACAATTCACCCCTCCACTTT; CDR3: CASSLGARGFNNSPLHF
V: TRBV27; D: NA; size: many; J: TRBJ2-3; DNA: TGTGCCAGCAGTTTAAGGACGGCGGCCACAGATACGCAGTATTTT; CDR3: CASSLRTAATDTQYF
V: TRBV7-9; D: NA; size: many; J: TRBJ2-1; DNA: TGTGCCAGCAGCTCGGGGGTGGGAGTTGCTTACAATGAGCAGTTCTTC; CDR3: CASSSGVGVAYNEQFF
V: TRBV12-3/TRBV12-4; D: NA; size: NA; J: TRBJ1-5; DNA: TGTGCCAGCAGTTTAGCGGGGGAATTGCAGCCCCAGCATTTT; CDR3: CASSLAGELQPQHF
V: TRBV7-2; D: TRBD2; size: many; J: TRBJ2-1; DNA: TGTGCCAGCAGCTTCGGTAGCGGGAGCTCCTACAATGAGCAGTTCTTC; CDR3: CASSFGSGSSYNEQFF
V: TRBV7-9; D: NA; size: many; J: TRBJ2-6; DNA: TGTGCCAGCAGCTTAACAGGGTCCGTCCTGACTTTC; CDR3: CASSLTGSVLTF